This is a list of T cell receptor beta chains from one sample in a study of blood T cell repertoires in COVID-19. Produced via immunoSEQ multiplex PCR; TCRdb's table is partial and in-frame only. The sample lists 95,000 to 150,000 clones, about 83% occurring once. Sequenced material: PBMCs or T cells enriched from blood (not recorded which). The receptors here all came from a woman aged 25 to 39 who had recovered from COVID-19. Both conserved end residues are part of each CDR3. Fields, in order: V gene, D gene, J gene, clone size, CDR3 protein, CDR3 DNA. The D gene is left open where the match is weak. Rows may omit the clone size; those that give it use once, few, many or a size class.

v_call: TRBV6-2/TRBV6-3; d_call: TRBD1; j_call: TRBJ1-1; clone_size: NA; cdr3_aa: CASSLTGHTEAFF; cdr3_nt: TGTGCCAGCAGTCTGACAGGGCACACTGAAGCTTTCTTT
v_call: TRBV7-2; d_call: TRBD1; j_call: TRBJ1-4; clone_size: NA; cdr3_aa: CASSPPGTGNEKLFF; cdr3_nt: TGTGCCAGCAGCCCCCCCGGGACAGGGAATGAAAAACTGTTTTTT
v_call: TRBV29-1; d_call: TRBD1; j_call: TRBJ2-7; clone_size: NA; cdr3_aa: CSAGQDSYEQYF; cdr3_nt: TGCAGCGCAGGACAGGATTCCTACGAGCAGTACTTC
v_call: TRBV3-1/TRBV3-2; d_call: TRBD1; j_call: TRBJ1-6; clone_size: NA; cdr3_aa: CASSQEGNRGNSPLHF; cdr3_nt: TGTGCCAGCAGCCAAGAAGGTAACAGGGGAAATTCACCCCTCCACTTT
v_call: TRBV5-4; d_call: TRBD1; j_call: TRBJ2-7; clone_size: NA; cdr3_aa: CASRLGQTYEQYF; cdr3_nt: TGTGCCAGCAGATTGGGACAGACCTACGAGCAGTACTTC
v_call: TRBV28; d_call: NA; j_call: TRBJ1-2; clone_size: once; cdr3_aa: CASSFQRNYGYTF; cdr3_nt: TGTGCCAGCAGTTTCCAGAGGAACTATGGCTACACCTTC
v_call: TRBV4-3; d_call: NA; j_call: TRBJ1-5; clone_size: NA; cdr3_aa: CASSQEFQNQPQHF; cdr3_nt: TGCGCCAGCAGCCAAGAGTTTCAGAATCAGCCCCAGCATTTT
v_call: TRBV14; d_call: TRBD2; j_call: TRBJ2-1; clone_size: NA; cdr3_aa: CASSQVRLAVWNEQFF; cdr3_nt: TGTGCCAGCAGCCAAGTTCGACTAGCGGTTTGGAATGAGCAGTTCTTC
v_call: TRBV6-6; d_call: TRBD1; j_call: TRBJ1-4; clone_size: NA; cdr3_aa: CASSDDRVNEKLFF; cdr3_nt: TGTGCCAGCAGCGACGACAGGGTGAATGAAAAACTGTTTTTT
v_call: TRBV6-2/TRBV6-3; d_call: TRBD2; j_call: TRBJ2-3; clone_size: NA; cdr3_aa: CASSKGLAASDTQYF; cdr3_nt: TGTGCCAGCAGTAAAGGACTAGCGGCCTCAGATACGCAGTATTTT
v_call: TRBV29-1; d_call: TRBD2; j_call: TRBJ2-7; clone_size: NA; cdr3_aa: CSVSPGLAGRGQYF; cdr3_nt: TGCAGCGTCTCTCCGGGACTAGCGGGAAGAGGCCAGTACTTC
v_call: TRBV11-3; d_call: TRBD1; j_call: TRBJ2-7; clone_size: NA; cdr3_aa: CASSLRTGGYEQYF; cdr3_nt: TGTGCCAGCAGCTTAAGGACAGGGGGCTACGAGCAGTACTTC
v_call: TRBV6-2/TRBV6-3; d_call: NA; j_call: TRBJ2-2; clone_size: NA; cdr3_aa: CASSYDNRNTGELFF; cdr3_nt: TGTGCCAGCAGTTACGACAACAGGAACACCGGGGAGCTGTTTTTT
v_call: TRBV2; d_call: NA; j_call: TRBJ1-4; clone_size: NA; cdr3_aa: CASSEVGRGFEKLFF; cdr3_nt: TGTGCCAGCAGTGAGGTCGGCAGGGGATTTGAAAAACTGTTTTTT
v_call: TRBV4-1; d_call: NA; j_call: TRBJ2-7; clone_size: NA; cdr3_aa: CASSQAGKSYEQYF; cdr3_nt: TGCGCCAGCAGCCAAGCGGGAAAATCCTACGAGCAGTACTTC
v_call: TRBV7-9; d_call: NA; j_call: TRBJ2-7; clone_size: NA; cdr3_aa: CASSPLRGRYYEQYF; cdr3_nt: TGTGCCAGCAGCCCCCTCAGGGGGAGGTACTACGAGCAGTACTTC
v_call: TRBV18; d_call: NA; j_call: TRBJ1-5; clone_size: NA; cdr3_aa: CASSPAPGGNQPQHF; cdr3_nt: TGTGCCAGCTCACCAGCCCCGGGGGGCAATCAGCCCCAGCATTTT
v_call: TRBV5-4; d_call: TRBD1; j_call: TRBJ1-4; clone_size: NA; cdr3_aa: CASSAGQGFNEKLFF; cdr3_nt: TGTGCCAGCAGCGCAGGACAGGGGTTTAATGAAAAACTGTTTTTT
v_call: TRBV7-9; d_call: TRBD2; j_call: TRBJ2-3; clone_size: few; cdr3_aa: CASSSGLAGGRRRTDTQYF; cdr3_nt: TGTGCCAGCAGCTCCGGACTAGCGGGAGGGAGGAGGCGCACAGATACGCAGTATTTT
v_call: TRBV19; d_call: NA; j_call: TRBJ1-3; clone_size: once; cdr3_aa: CASSMLGRGSSGNTIYF; cdr3_nt: TGTGCCAGTAGTATGCTTGGCAGGGGCTCCTCTGGAAACACCATATATTTT
v_call: TRBV3-1/TRBV3-2; d_call: NA; j_call: TRBJ1-2; clone_size: NA; cdr3_aa: CASSPPPGYYYGYTF; cdr3_nt: TGTGCCAGCAGCCCCCCCCCGGGGTATTACTATGGCTACACCTTC
v_call: TRBV15; d_call: NA; j_call: TRBJ1-2; clone_size: NA; cdr3_aa: CATSRDGRGSNYGYTF; cdr3_nt: TGTGCCACCAGCAGAGATGGGAGGGGTTCTAACTATGGCTACACCTTC
v_call: TRBV7-9; d_call: TRBD2; j_call: TRBJ2-7; clone_size: NA; cdr3_aa: CASSAQGLAASYEQYF; cdr3_nt: TGTGCCAGCAGCGCCCAGGGACTAGCGGCCTCCTACGAGCAGTACTTC
v_call: TRBV30; d_call: NA; j_call: TRBJ1-3; clone_size: NA; cdr3_aa: CAWSVIQGIAGNTIYF; cdr3_nt: TGTGCCTGGAGTGTAATCCAGGGGATCGCTGGAAACACCATATATTTT
v_call: TRBV5-1; d_call: TRBD2; j_call: TRBJ2-2; clone_size: few; cdr3_aa: CASSGLAGGPGELFF; cdr3_nt: TGCGCCAGCAGCGGACTAGCGGGAGGGCCCGGGGAGCTGTTTTTT
v_call: TRBV19; d_call: NA; j_call: TRBJ2-3; clone_size: NA; cdr3_aa: CASRFGDTQYF; cdr3_nt: TGTGCCAGTAGGTTCGGTGATACGCAGTATTTT
v_call: TRBV10-3; d_call: NA; j_call: TRBJ1-4; clone_size: few; cdr3_aa: CAISESAAGDREKLFF; cdr3_nt: TGTGCCATCAGTGAGTCGGCGGCAGGGGATCGTGAAAAACTGTTTTTT
v_call: TRBV27; d_call: NA; j_call: TRBJ2-7; clone_size: few; cdr3_aa: CASRPGIHEQYF; cdr3_nt: TGTGCCAGCAGACCGGGGATCCACGAGCAGTACTTC
v_call: TRBV2; d_call: TRBD2; j_call: TRBJ2-3; clone_size: NA; cdr3_aa: CASSDPGLGSKDTQYF; cdr3_nt: TGTGCCAGCAGTGATCCGGGACTAGGTAGCAAGGATACGCAGTATTTT
v_call: TRBV7-8; d_call: TRBD1; j_call: TRBJ2-7; clone_size: NA; cdr3_aa: CASSLGGQGNEQYF; cdr3_nt: TGTGCCAGCAGCTTAGGGGGACAGGGTAACGAGCAGTACTTC
v_call: TRBV28; d_call: TRBD2; j_call: TRBJ2-7; clone_size: NA; cdr3_aa: CASLVPGTSSHEQYF; cdr3_nt: TGTGCCAGCCTCGTTCCCGGGACTAGCAGCCACGAGCAGTACTTC
v_call: TRBV28; d_call: NA; j_call: TRBJ2-7; clone_size: NA; cdr3_aa: CASSPGGRPYEQYF; cdr3_nt: TGTGCCAGCAGTCCCGGTGGCAGGCCCTACGAGCAGTACTTC
v_call: TRBV18; d_call: TRBD2; j_call: TRBJ2-3; clone_size: NA; cdr3_aa: CASSPLSTSGSRSTDTQYF; cdr3_nt: TGTGCCAGCTCACCACTCTCGACTAGCGGGAGCAGAAGCACAGATACGCAGTATTTT
v_call: TRBV28; d_call: TRBD2; j_call: TRBJ2-5; clone_size: NA; cdr3_aa: CASRGPSGGSQETQYF; cdr3_nt: TGTGCCAGCAGAGGGCCCTCGGGAGGATCCCAAGAGACCCAGTACTTC
v_call: TRBV19; d_call: NA; j_call: TRBJ1-5; clone_size: NA; cdr3_aa: CASKEASPDQPQHF; cdr3_nt: TGTGCCAGTAAGGAGGCATCCCCGGACCAGCCCCAGCATTTT
v_call: TRBV2; d_call: TRBD2; j_call: TRBJ2-1; clone_size: NA; cdr3_aa: CASSPAGTRGNEQFF; cdr3_nt: TGTGCCAGCAGCCCGGCCGGGACTAGGGGCAATGAGCAGTTCTTC
v_call: TRBV18; d_call: TRBD1; j_call: TRBJ2-5; clone_size: NA; cdr3_aa: CASSPRQGEETQYF; cdr3_nt: TGTGCCAGCTCACCACGACAGGGTGAAGAGACCCAGTACTTC
v_call: TRBV5-4; d_call: NA; j_call: TRBJ1-2; clone_size: NA; cdr3_aa: CASSPELRLSGYTF; cdr3_nt: TGTGCCAGCAGCCCTGAGCTAAGACTATCTGGCTACACCTTC
v_call: TRBV29-1; d_call: TRBD2; j_call: TRBJ2-3; clone_size: once; cdr3_aa: CSVGTSADTQYF; cdr3_nt: TGCAGCGTTGGGACTAGCGCAGATACGCAGTATTTT
v_call: TRBV7-9; d_call: TRBD1; j_call: TRBJ1-1; clone_size: NA; cdr3_aa: CASSSATGVNTEAFF; cdr3_nt: TGTGCCAGCAGCTCAGCGACAGGGGTGAACACTGAAGCTTTCTTT
v_call: TRBV10-3; d_call: NA; j_call: TRBJ2-1; clone_size: NA; cdr3_aa: CAISGPGRRAGSYNEQFF; cdr3_nt: TGTGCCATCAGTGGCCCCGGACGGCGGGCTGGATCCTACAATGAGCAGTTCTTC
v_call: TRBV6-6; d_call: TRBD1; j_call: TRBJ1-1; clone_size: NA; cdr3_aa: CASTLWTGENTEAFF; cdr3_nt: TGTGCCAGCACCCTCTGGACAGGGGAGAACACTGAAGCTTTCTTT
v_call: TRBV19; d_call: TRBD1; j_call: TRBJ1-5; clone_size: NA; cdr3_aa: CASNTGTGKLKPQHF; cdr3_nt: TGTGCCAGTAATACCGGGACAGGGAAGTTGAAGCCCCAGCATTTT
v_call: TRBV5-1; d_call: NA; j_call: TRBJ1-2; clone_size: NA; cdr3_aa: CASSSKSGGRDYGYTF; cdr3_nt: TGCGCCAGCAGCTCAAAAAGCGGGGGGCGCGACTATGGCTACACCTTC
v_call: TRBV5-1; d_call: NA; j_call: TRBJ1-4; clone_size: NA; cdr3_aa: CASSLVGRPPGEKLFF; cdr3_nt: TGCGCCAGCAGCTTGGTGGGGAGGCCCCCTGGTGAAAAACTGTTTTTT
v_call: TRBV9; d_call: TRBD1; j_call: TRBJ2-2; clone_size: NA; cdr3_aa: CASATGRPTGELFF; cdr3_nt: TGTGCCAGCGCGACAGGGAGACCCACCGGGGAGCTGTTTTTT